A single sample gave rise to the 8 T cell receptor beta chains below, sequenced in a study of T cell changes during pregnancy in multiple sclerosis. Generated by immunoSEQ multiplex PCR, the TCRdb table keeps only in-frame clones and is missing some. The sample contains around 65,000 clones, approximately 90% of which appear only once. Sequenced material: peripheral blood, taken in the second trimester of pregnancy. All receptors come from a female donor in good health, enrolled as a control in a pregnancy study.

The genes are TRBV6-5 and TRBJ2-7, with TRBD1 matching 7 bases. CDR3 length equals 14 residues. V was pared by 6 bases and J by 2 bases, with 7 bases of the junction left unmatched. Germline CDR1 reads MNHEY; CDR2 reads SVGAGI. The CDR3 DNA follows: TGTGCCAGCAGGTCGACAGGGTCCCCCTACGAGCAGTACTTC. Its translation is CASRSTGSPYEQYF.

The gene calls are TRBV29-1 and TRBJ1-3, with D possibly matching TRBD1 (6 bases). Germline-derived CDR1 and CDR2 are SQVTM and ANQGSEA. The CDR3 is made up of 16 amino acids. V was shortened by 2 bases and J by 5 bases, with 19 bases between the two germline ends. CDR3 nucleotides: TGCAGCGTTGAAACCCAAGGGGGGGGGAGCAGAAACACCATATATTTT. It translates to CSVETQGGGSRNTIYF.

This chain links TRBV9 with TRBJ2-1; TRBD2 matches at 7 bases. This CDR3 has 16 amino acids. CDR1 SGDLS and CDR2 YYNGEE come from the germline V gene. The V and J ends lost 0 bases and 0 bases, in that order; junction bases with no gene match: 3. CDR3 in DNA: TGTGCCAGCAGCGTAGGCGGGAGCCCCTCCTACAATGAGCAGTTCTTC. Encoded protein: CASSVGGSPSYNEQFF.

This clone was detected a few times. This CDR3 reads CASKQGVNTEAFF. CDR3 in DNA: TGCGCCAGCAAACAGGGGGTGAACACTGAAGCTTTCTTT. The chain recombines TRBV5-1 with TRBJ1-1, with TRBD1 matching 8 bases. J was trimmed by 0 bases and V by 6 bases; bases with no gene match: 1. Germline lookup yields CDR1 SGHRS and CDR2 YFSETQ. The CDR3 is made up of 13 amino acids. Together with reference TRBV5-1 and TRBJ1-1, the CDR3 gives the full variable domain: KAGVTQTPRYLIKTRGQQVTLSCSPISGHRSVSWYQQTPGQGLQFLFEYFSETQRNKGNFPGRFSGRQFSNSRSEMNVSTLELGDSALYLCASKQGVNTEAFFGQGTRLTVV.

This sequence joins TRBV6-6 and TRBJ2-7; 8 nucleotides match TRBD1. This CDR3 region has 16 residues. The germline gives CDR1 MNHNY, CDR2 SVGAGI (reference sequence). V lost 0 bases, J lost 3 bases, and 7 bases stayed unmatched. The CDR3 sequence is CASSYSFRQGYYEQYF. The DNA of the CDR3 is TGTGCCAGCAGTTACTCCTTTAGACAGGGGTACTACGAGCAGTACTTC.

The chain employs TRBV18 and TRBJ2-2, with TRBD1 as a possible D gene (7 bases). V lost 3 bases and J 2 bases, leaving 13 bases between the germline ends. The CDR3 loop spans 16 amino acids. Germline V gives CDR1 KGHSH, CDR2 LQKENI. The CDR3, as DNA: TGTGCCAGCTCACCCCTCCAGGGGGGCAACACCGGGGAGCTGTTTTTT. It specifies CASSPLQGGNTGELFF.

This chain uses TRBV29-1 with TRBJ2-1, with TRBD2 matching 12 bases. Germline V CDR1 and CDR2: SQVTM, ANQGSEA. There are 14 residues in the CDR3. The J segment lost 4 bases and the V segment lost 7 bases, leaving 5 bases of the junction unmatched. The CDR3 protein is CSARLAGAYNEQFF. The DNA of the CDR3 is TGCAGCGCAAGACTAGCGGGAGCGTACAATGAGCAGTTCTTC.

The V call is TRBV6-1, the J call TRBJ2-7, with 9 bases identical to TRBD2. V trimming: 7 bases; J trimming: 0 bases; junction bases outside the gene matches: 7. Looked up from germline, CDR1 is MNHNS and CDR2 is SASEGT. This CDR3 has 15 residues. The CDR3 DNA is TGTGCCAGCATTATAAGCGGGGGGAGCTCCTACGAGCAGTACTTC. Translating gives CASIISGGSSYEQYF.